These 10 T cell receptor beta chains originate from one sample sequenced in a study of CD8+ T cells in alopecia areata. The sequencing template was cDNA reverse transcribed from extracted RNA. Assay: immunoSEQ multiplex PCR; the TCRdb copy retains only in-frame clones and omits some. The sample consists of about 250,000 clones, 67% of them appearing once. The sequencing here drew on CD4+ T cells sorted from blood, taken at week 0. These receptor sequences come from a human donor with alopecia areata.

The chain has TRBV15 and TRBJ2-5; maybe TRBD2 (5 bases). There are 14 residues in the CDR3. Trimming took off 3 bases at V and 5 bases at J, with 13 bases between the two ends. Germline V gene data show CDR1 as LNHNV and CDR2 as YYDKDF (reference sequence). The DNA of the CDR3 is TGTGCCACCAGCAGGACGCAGTGGGAGGAGACCCAGTACTTC. It is translated as CATSRTQWEETQYF.

The chain has TRBV5-4 and TRBJ2-5; 10 bases match TRBD2. The length of the CDR3 is 15 residues. With V trimmed by 3 bases and J by 4 bases, 6 bases remained unmatched. Germline values: CDR1 SGHNT, CDR2 YYREEE (reference sequence). CDR3 amino acids: CASSSTLAGRETQYF. For the CDR3, the DNA is TGTGCCAGCAGCTCGACACTAGCGGGGAGAGAGACCCAGTACTTC.

This sequence joins TRBV29-1 and TRBJ2-5, with unresolved D. This CDR3 contains 13 residues. The V end was cut by 5 bases, the J end by 1 base, with 11 bases between. CDR1 and CDR2 from the germline V gene are SQVTM and ANQGSEA. CDR3 nucleotides: TGCAGCGTTATATACCAGAGCCAAGAGACCCAGTACTTC. Encoded protein: CSVIYQSQETQYF.

The rearrangement links TRBV6-6 to TRBJ1-5; D possibly corresponds to TRBD1 (5 bases). V lost 5 bases and J lost 7, with 15 bases in between. This CDR3 has 14 residues. Germline-derived CDR1 and CDR2 are MNHNY and SVGAGI (reference sequence). The CDR3 spells CASSTRGEGQPQHF. As DNA, the CDR3 is TGTGCCAGCAGTACTCGGGGGGAAGGACAGCCCCAGCATTTT.

This clone showed up just once. The chain carries TRBV29-1 and TRBJ2-7; D is perhaps TRBD1 (5 bases). CDR1 and CDR2 from the germline V gene are SQVTM and ANQGSEA. The CDR3 has 16 residues. Trimming pared 4 bases from V and 0 bases from J, leaving 19 bases between. CDR3 sequence reads: CSVAVDNRWGSYEQYF. The CDR3 coding sequence is TGCAGCGTTGCGGTCGACAACAGGTGGGGCTCCTACGAGCAGTACTTC.

The chain joins TRBV7-9 to TRBJ1-1; the D gene is possibly TRBD1 (6 bases). The germline gives CDR1 SEHNR, CDR2 FQNEAQ (reference sequence). V was shortened by 2 bases and J by 8 bases, with 12 bases between the two germline ends. The CDR3 is 13 amino acids. CDR3 region: CASSLSGDREAFF. The CDR3 DNA reads as TGTGCCAGCAGCTTAAGTGGAGACAGGGAAGCTTTCTTT.

This chain links TRBV18 with TRBJ1-6, with TRBD1 identical over 9 bases. This CDR3 is 15 amino acids long. Trimming removed 6 bases from V and 9 bases from J; junction bases left unmatched: 9. Germline CDR1 and CDR2: KGHSH and LQKENI. CDR3 in DNA: TGTGCCAGCTCCCAAGGGGACAGGGAGCGTTCACCCCTCCACTTT. As protein: CASSQGDRERSPLHF.

The chain carries TRBV6-1 and TRBJ1-2; no reliable D call. The V and J ends lost 8 bases and 2 bases respectively, with 18 bases between them. Germline V gene sequence: CDR1 MNHNS, CDR2 SASEGT. The CDR3 consists of 15 residues. CDR3 in DNA: TGTGCCAGCCTACTCCTCGGCAGTGCCAACTATGGCTACACCTTC. Its translation: CASLLLGSANYGYTF.

This sequence joins TRBV30 and TRBJ1-6; a weak D match, TRBD1 (5 bases). V was cut by 0 bases and J by 0 bases, with 9 bases left in between. There are 16 residues in the CDR3. CDR1 and CDR2 (germline): GTSNPN, SVGIG (reference sequence). CDR3 loop: CAWSVPGGSYNSPLHF. The CDR3 DNA is TGTGCCTGGAGTGTACCGGGGGGCTCCTATAATTCACCCCTCCACTTT.

This clone was recorded a few times. The chain joins TRBV12-5 to TRBJ2-7; D gene unclear. V dropped 9 bases and J dropped 6 bases, with 18 bases sitting between them. Germline V gene lookup returns CDR1 LGHNT and CDR2 FRNRAP. This CDR3 comprises 13 residues. The DNA of the CDR3 is TGTGCTAGCGCGTTTGAGGCGGATCGCGAGCAGTACTTC. Encoded protein: CASAFEADREQYF.